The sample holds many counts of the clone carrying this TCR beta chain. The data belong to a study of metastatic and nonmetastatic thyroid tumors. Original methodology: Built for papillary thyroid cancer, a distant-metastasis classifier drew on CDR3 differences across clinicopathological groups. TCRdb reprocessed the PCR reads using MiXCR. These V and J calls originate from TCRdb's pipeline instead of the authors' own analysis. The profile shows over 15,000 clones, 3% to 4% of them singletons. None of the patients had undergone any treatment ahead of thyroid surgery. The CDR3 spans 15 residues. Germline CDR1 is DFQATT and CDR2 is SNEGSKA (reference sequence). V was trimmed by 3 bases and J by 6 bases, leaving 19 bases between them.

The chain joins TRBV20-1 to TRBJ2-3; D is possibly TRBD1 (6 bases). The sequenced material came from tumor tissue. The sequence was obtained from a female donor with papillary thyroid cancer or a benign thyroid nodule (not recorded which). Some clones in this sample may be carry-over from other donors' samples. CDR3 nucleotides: TGCAGTGCTAGTTTTCAGGCAGGGGAAGGGGATACGCAGTATTTT. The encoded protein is CSASFQAGEGDTQYF.